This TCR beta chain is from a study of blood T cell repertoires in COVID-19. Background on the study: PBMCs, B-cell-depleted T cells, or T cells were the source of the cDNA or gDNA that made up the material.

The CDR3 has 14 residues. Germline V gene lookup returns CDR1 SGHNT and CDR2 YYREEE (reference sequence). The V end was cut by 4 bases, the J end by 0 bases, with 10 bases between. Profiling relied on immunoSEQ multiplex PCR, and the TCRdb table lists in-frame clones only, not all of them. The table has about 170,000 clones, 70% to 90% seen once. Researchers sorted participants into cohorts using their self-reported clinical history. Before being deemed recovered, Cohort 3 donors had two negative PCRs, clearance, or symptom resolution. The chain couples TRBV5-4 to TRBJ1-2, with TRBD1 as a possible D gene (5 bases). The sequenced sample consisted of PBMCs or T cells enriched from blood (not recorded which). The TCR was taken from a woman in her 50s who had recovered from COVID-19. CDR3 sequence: CASSPTVSNYGYTF. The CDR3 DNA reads TGTGCCAGCAGCCCGACAGTGTCTAACTATGGCTACACCTTC.